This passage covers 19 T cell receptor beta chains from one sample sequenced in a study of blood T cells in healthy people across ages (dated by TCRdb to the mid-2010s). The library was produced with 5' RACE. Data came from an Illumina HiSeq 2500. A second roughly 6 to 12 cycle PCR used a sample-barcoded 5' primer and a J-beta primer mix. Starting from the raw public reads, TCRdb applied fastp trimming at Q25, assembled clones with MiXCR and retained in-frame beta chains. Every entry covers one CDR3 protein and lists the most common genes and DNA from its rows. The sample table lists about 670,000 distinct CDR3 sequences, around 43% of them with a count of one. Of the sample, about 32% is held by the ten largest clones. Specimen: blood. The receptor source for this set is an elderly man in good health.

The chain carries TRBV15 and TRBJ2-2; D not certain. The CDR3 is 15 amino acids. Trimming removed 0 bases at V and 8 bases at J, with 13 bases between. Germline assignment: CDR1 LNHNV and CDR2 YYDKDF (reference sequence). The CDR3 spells CATSREATLVGELFF. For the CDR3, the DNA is TGTGCCACCAGCAGAGAAGCAACGTTGGTGGGGGAGCTGTTTTTT.

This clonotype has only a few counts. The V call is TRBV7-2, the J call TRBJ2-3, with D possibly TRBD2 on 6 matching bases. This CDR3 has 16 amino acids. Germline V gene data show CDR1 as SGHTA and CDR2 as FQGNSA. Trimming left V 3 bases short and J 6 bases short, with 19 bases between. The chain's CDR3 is CASSFPLRGTMDTQYF. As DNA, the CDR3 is TGTGCCAGCAGCTTTCCGCTCCGGGGGACCATGGATACGCAGTATTTT.

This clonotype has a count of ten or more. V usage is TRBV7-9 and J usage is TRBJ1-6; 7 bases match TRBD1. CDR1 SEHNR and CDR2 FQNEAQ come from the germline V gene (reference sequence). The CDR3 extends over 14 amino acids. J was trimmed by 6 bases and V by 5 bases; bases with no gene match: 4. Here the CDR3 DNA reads TGTGCCAGCAGCGAGGGACAGCCTAATTCACCCCTCCACTTT. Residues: CASSEGQPNSPLHF.

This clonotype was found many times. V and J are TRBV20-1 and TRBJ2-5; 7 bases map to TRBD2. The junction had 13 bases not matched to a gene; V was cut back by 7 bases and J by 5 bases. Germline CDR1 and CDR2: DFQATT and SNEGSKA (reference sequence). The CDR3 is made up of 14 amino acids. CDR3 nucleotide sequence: TGCAGTGTAAGCCCCTGGCGGGAGCTTGAGACCCAGTACTTC. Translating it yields CSVSPWRELETQYF.

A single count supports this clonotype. The CDR3 protein is CATSRGTGGSNQPQHF. The CDR3 DNA is TGTGCCACCAGCAGAGGTACAGGGGGAAGCAATCAGCCCCAGCATTTT. The chain joins TRBV15 to TRBJ1-5; 8 nucleotides align to TRBD1. The junction had 3 bases not matched to a gene; V was cut back by 1 base and J by 1 base. This CDR3 is built from 16 residues. From germline, CDR1 is LNHNV and CDR2 YYDKDF (reference sequence).

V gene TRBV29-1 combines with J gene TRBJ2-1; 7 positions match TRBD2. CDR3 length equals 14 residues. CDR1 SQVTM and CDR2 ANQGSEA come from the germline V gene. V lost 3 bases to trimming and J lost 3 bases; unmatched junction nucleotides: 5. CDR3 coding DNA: TGCAGCGTTGAGTCCAGGGAGGGCTACAATGAGCAGTTCTTC. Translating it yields CSVESREGYNEQFF.

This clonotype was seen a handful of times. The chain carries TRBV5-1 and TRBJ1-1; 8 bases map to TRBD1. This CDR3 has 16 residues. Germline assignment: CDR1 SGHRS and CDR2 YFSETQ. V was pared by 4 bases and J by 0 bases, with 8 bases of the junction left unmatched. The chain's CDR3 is CASSPETGALNTEAFF. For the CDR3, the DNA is TGCGCCAGCAGCCCGGAGACAGGGGCCCTGAACACTGAAGCTTTCTTT.

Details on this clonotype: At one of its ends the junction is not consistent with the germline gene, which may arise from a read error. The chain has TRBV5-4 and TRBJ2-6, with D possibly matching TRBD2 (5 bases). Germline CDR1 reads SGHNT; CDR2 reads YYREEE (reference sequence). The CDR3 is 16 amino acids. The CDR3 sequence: CAGSFSGISGANVLTF. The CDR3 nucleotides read TGTGCCGGCAGCTTCTCGGGGATCTCTGGGGCCAACGTCCTGACTTTC. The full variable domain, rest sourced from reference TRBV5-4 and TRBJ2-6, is ETGVTQSPTHLIKTRGQQVTLRCSSQSGHNTVSWYQQALGQGPQFIFQYYREEENGRGNFPPRFSGLQFPNYSSELNVNALELDDSALYLCAGSFSGISGANVLTFGAGSRLTVL.

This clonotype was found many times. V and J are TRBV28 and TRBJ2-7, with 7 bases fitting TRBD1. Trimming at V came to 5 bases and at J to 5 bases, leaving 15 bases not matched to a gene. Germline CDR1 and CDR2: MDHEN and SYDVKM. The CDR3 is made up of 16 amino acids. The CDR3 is CASSPPTGSGNNEQYF. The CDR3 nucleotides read TGTGCCAGCAGTCCACCGACAGGGTCAGGTAATAACGAGCAGTACTTC.

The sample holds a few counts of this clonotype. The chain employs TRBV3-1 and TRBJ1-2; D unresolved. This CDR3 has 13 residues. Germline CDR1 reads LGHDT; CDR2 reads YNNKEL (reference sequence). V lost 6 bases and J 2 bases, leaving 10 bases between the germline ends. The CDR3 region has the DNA TGTGCCAGCAGTCGACAACTAAACTATGGCTACACCTTC. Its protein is CASSRQLNYGYTF.

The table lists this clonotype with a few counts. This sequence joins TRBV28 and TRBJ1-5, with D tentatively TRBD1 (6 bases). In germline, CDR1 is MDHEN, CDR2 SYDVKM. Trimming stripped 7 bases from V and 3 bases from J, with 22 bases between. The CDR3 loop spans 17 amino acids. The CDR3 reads CASTPGALDSVNQPQHF. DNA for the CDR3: TGTGCCAGCACCCCGGGGGCGCTTGACAGTGTCAATCAGCCCCAGCATTTT.

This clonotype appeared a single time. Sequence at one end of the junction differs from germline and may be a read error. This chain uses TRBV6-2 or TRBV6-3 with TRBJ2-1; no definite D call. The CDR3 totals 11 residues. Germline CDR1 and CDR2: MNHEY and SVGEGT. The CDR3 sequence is CVSSLYNEQFF. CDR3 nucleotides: TGTGTCAGCAGTTTGTACAATGAGCAGTTCTTC.

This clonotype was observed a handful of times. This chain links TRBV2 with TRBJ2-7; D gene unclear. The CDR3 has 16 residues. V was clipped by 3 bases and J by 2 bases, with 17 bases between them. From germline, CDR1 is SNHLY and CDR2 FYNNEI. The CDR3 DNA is TGTGCCAGCAGTGACGTTGGGATGGGCCAAACCTACGAGCAGTACTTC. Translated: CASSDVGMGQTYEQYF.

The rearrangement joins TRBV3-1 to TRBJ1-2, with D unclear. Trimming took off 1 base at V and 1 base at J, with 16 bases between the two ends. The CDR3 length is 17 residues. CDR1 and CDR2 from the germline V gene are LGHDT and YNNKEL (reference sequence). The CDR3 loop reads CASSQVEVGSFNYGYTF. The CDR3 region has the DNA TGTGCCAGCAGCCAAGTAGAGGTGGGCAGCTTTAACTATGGCTACACCTTC.

CDR3 in DNA: TGTGCCAGCAGTCTGCTACAGGGGATGAGTCAGCCCCAGCATTTT. Translation: CASSLLQGMSQPQHF. The chain recombines TRBV12-3 or TRBV12-4 with TRBJ1-5; the match to TRBD1 covers 7 bases. The CDR3 runs 15 residues. The V segment lost 5 bases and the J segment 6 bases; nucleotides outside the gene matches: 10.

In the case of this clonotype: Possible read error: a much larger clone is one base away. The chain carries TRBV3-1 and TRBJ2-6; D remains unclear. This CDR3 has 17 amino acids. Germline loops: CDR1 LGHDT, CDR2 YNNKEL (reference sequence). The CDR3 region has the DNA TGTGTCAGCAACCGACATGGAACCGCCAAGGGGGCCAACGTCCTGACTTTC. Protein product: CVSNRHGTAKGANVLTF.

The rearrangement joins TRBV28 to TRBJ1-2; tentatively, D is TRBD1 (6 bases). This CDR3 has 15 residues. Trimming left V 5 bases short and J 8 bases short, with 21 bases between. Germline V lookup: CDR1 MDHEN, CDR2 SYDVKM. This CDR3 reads CASSRTFWGLGGYTF. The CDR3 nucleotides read TGTGCCAGCAGTCGTACCTTTTGGGGGCTAGGGGGCTACACCTTC.

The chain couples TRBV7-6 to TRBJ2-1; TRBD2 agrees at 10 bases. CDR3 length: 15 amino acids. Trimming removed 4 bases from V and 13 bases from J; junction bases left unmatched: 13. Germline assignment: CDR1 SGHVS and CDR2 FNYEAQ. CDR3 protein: CASSSGAGGLNKQFF. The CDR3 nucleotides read TGTGCCAGCAGCTCCGGAGCGGGGGGGCTCAACAAACAGTTCTTC.

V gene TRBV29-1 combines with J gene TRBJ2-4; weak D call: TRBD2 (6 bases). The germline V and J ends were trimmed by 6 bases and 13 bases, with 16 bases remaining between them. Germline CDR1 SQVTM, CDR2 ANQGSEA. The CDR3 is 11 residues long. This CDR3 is CSVELMAGQYF. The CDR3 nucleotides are TGCAGCGTGGAGTTGATGGCGGGGCAGTACTTC.